These 13 T cell receptor beta chains originate from one sample sequenced in a study of beta chain features in type 1 diabetes. Sequenced material consisted of expressed TCRB transcripts (all of the isolated RNA was reverse transcribed). The assay was immunoSEQ multiplex PCR, and TCRdb's table has in-frame clones only and misses some. The top ten clones hold approximately 0.64% of a sample with around 190,000 clones, 10% to 15% of them seen once. What was sequenced was central memory CD4+ T cells from blood. The source is a woman under 30 in good health.

This clone has a handful of counts. This chain links TRBV28 with TRBJ2-7; TRBD1 agrees at 8 bases. Looked up from germline, CDR1 is MDHEN and CDR2 is SYDVKM. CDR3 length equals 12 residues. Germline trimming cut 7 bases from V and 7 bases from J; bases unmatched to any gene: 6. CDR3 protein: CASKDRAREQYF. CDR3 nucleotides: TGTGCCAGCAAGGACAGGGCCAGGGAGCAGTACTTC. Together with reference TRBV28 and TRBJ2-7, the CDR3 gives the full variable domain: DVKVTQSSRYLVKRTGEKVFLECVQDMDHENMFWYRQDPGLGLRLIYFSYDVKMKEKGDIPEGYSVSREKKERFSLILESASTNQTSMYLCASKDRAREQYFGPGTRLTVT.

This clone was seen more than once but under ten times. The chain combines TRBV5-1 with TRBJ2-3, with 15 positions matching TRBD2. V shed 4 bases, J shed 4 bases, and the junction held 4 bases outside the gene matches. This CDR3 is built from 16 residues. Germline V gene data show CDR1 as SGHRS and CDR2 as YFSETQ. The CDR3 DNA is TGCGCCAGCAGCGCCGGGACTAGCGGGAGGTCAGATACGCAGTATTTT. It encodes CASSAGTSGRSDTQYF.

V gene TRBV9 combines with J gene TRBJ2-2; 15 bases fit TRBD2. The CDR3 totals 17 residues. Germline values: CDR1 SGDLS, CDR2 YYNGEE. The J segment lost 4 bases and the V segment lost 2 bases, leaving 3 bases of the junction unmatched. The CDR3 is CASSVGLAGGPTGELFF. The CDR3 bases are TGTGCCAGCAGCGTGGGACTAGCGGGAGGCCCCACCGGGGAGCTGTTTTTT.

This clone was counted a few times. This chain uses TRBV29-1 with TRBJ2-1, with 8 nucleotides matching TRBD1. This CDR3 spans 16 amino acids. V was pared by 6 bases and J by 3 bases, with 13 bases of the junction left unmatched. CDR1 and CDR2 (germline): SQVTM, ANQGSEA. The CDR3 loop is CSVLGLQGAGYNEQFF. CDR3 in DNA: TGCAGCGTCCTTGGGCTCCAGGGGGCCGGCTACAATGAGCAGTTCTTC.

This clone was seen at least ten times. The chain couples TRBV15 to TRBJ2-7, with D possibly TRBD1 on 6 matching bases. This CDR3 spans 13 amino acids. CDR1 and CDR2 (germline): LNHNV, YYDKDF (reference sequence). The ends were cut back, 10 bases at V and 1 base at J, with 14 bases in the middle. For the CDR3, the DNA is TGTGCCAGCCAACGGGACACGTCCTACGAGCAGTACTTC. Its translation: CASQRDTSYEQYF.

The rearrangement links TRBV4-2 to TRBJ1-2; the D is unclear. This CDR3 region has 15 residues. CDR1 and CDR2 from the germline V gene are LGHNA and YNFKEQ. The V and J ends lost 0 bases and 4 bases respectively, with 12 bases between them. CDR3 sequence (DNA): TGTGCCAGCAGCCAAGATCGGGAGGGCAGCTATGGCTACACCTTC. Translation: CASSQDREGSYGYTF.

This clone has a handful of counts. The chain is built from TRBV18 and TRBJ2-7, with TRBD2 as a possible D gene (7 bases). This CDR3 spans 15 amino acids. Germline-derived CDR1 and CDR2 are KGHSH and LQKENI. The V end lost 3 bases, the J end lost 5 bases, and 17 bases lay between the germline ends. The CDR3 protein is CASSPIQGGDDEQYF. As DNA, the CDR3 is TGTGCCAGCTCACCGATACAGGGAGGGGACGACGAGCAGTACTTC.

The chain is built from TRBV5-1 and TRBJ2-5, with 7 bases that match TRBD2. The V gene end was trimmed by 4 bases and the J gene end by 0 bases; junction bases not matched to a gene: 21. This CDR3 has 20 residues. Germline V gene sequence: CDR1 SGHRS, CDR2 YFSETQ. In nucleotides, the CDR3 is TGCGCCAGCAGCCCCACCGGACCCCTAGCGGCGGGGAAGTACCAAGAGACCCAGTACTTC. Protein: CASSPTGPLAAGKYQETQYF.

The V gene is TRBV6-1, the J gene TRBJ2-7; 7 nucleotides match TRBD1. J was trimmed by 0 bases and V by 7 bases; bases with no gene match: 9. There are 15 residues in the CDR3. Germline V gives CDR1 MNHNS, CDR2 SASEGT. CDR3 bases: TGTGCCAGCACGGTTACGACAGGGAGCTCCTACGAGCAGTACTTC. Translating it yields CASTVTTGSSYEQYF.

This clone occurred a few times. The J gene is TRBJ2-1, the V gene TRBV11-1; D perhaps matches TRBD2 (5 bases). Germline CDR1 is SGHAT and CDR2 is FQDESV (reference sequence). CDR3 length equals 17 residues. The germline V and J ends were trimmed by 5 bases and 0 bases, with 17 bases remaining between them. For the CDR3, the DNA is TGTGCCAGCAGCCCTGGCGGGCGGCTTTACTCCTACAATGAGCAGTTCTTC. Translated, it gives CASSPGGRLYSYNEQFF.

The chain is built from TRBV5-1 and TRBJ2-1; 12 bases map to TRBD2. The CDR3 contains 15 residues. V shed 0 bases, J shed 7 bases, and the junction held 2 bases outside the gene matches. The germline V gene has CDR1 SGHRS and CDR2 YFSETQ. The CDR3 coding sequence is TGCGCCAGCAGCTTGGGACTAGCGGGAGAAAATGAGCAGTTCTTC. Residues: CASSLGLAGENEQFF.

This clone was counted between two and nine times. V is TRBV15 and J is TRBJ2-3, with 9 positions matching TRBD2. The germline V gene has CDR1 LNHNV and CDR2 YYDKDF (reference sequence). The CDR3 runs 16 residues. V trimming: 5 bases; J trimming: 0 bases; junction bases outside the gene matches: 6. This chain's CDR3 is CATSGRLAESTDTQYF. The CDR3 DNA reads as TGTGCCACCAGCGGAAGACTAGCGGAGAGCACAGATACGCAGTATTTT.

A few counts support this clone. The chain is built from TRBV28 and TRBJ1-5; D is possibly TRBD1 (5 bases). Germline CDR1 is MDHEN and CDR2 is SYDVKM. Trimming removed 1 base at V and 0 bases at J, with 16 bases between. The CDR3 is 18 amino acids. The CDR3 DNA is TGTGCCAGCAGTTTATATTCCAGGGAACTCTATAGCAATCAGCCCCAGCATTTT. It specifies CASSLYSRELYSNQPQHF.